This T cell receptor beta chain was profiled in a study of cytomegalovirus exposure and HLA in healthy donors. The length of the CDR3 is 14 residues. The V end was cut by 4 bases, the J end by 7 bases, with 17 bases between. CDR1 and CDR2 (germline): SGHAT, FQNNGV. Healthy bone marrow donors made up the donors. Researchers ran the PCR with 60 Vbeta and 13 Jbeta primers. Profiled with immunoSEQ multiplex PCR; TCRdb holds only in-frame clones, not every one. Across fewer than 60,000 clones, the top ten clones capture more than 10% of the sample. The sequenced sample consisted of PBMCs. This chain uses TRBV11-2 with TRBJ2-7; tentative D call: TRBD1 (6 bases). This sequence originates from a woman aged 25 to 45 in good health and CMV-seropositive. CDR3 DNA: TGTGCCAGCAGCTCCTACAGGGAGAAGGGTGAGCAGTACTTC. Residues: CASSSYREKGEQYF.